This T cell receptor (beta chain) was recorded in a study of blood T cell repertoires in COVID-19. Study information: The analysed material was cDNA or gDNA that came from T cells, B-cell-depleted T cells, or PBMCs.

This clone appeared a single time. In the authors' methods: Amplification of reference gene primers was used by the study to estimate nucleated cell counts. The data were produced by immunoSEQ multiplex PCR, yet TCRdb's version contains in-frame clones alone and is incomplete. Clone size and V and J calls were adopted from that table, with D and trimming inferred from the DNA. Of over 200,000 clones listed, approximately 88% are singletons. Membership in each cohort depended on participant-reported clinical history. Participants in the exposed group had met a COVID-19 case in the 2 weeks before joining the study. V was trimmed by 5 bases and J by 5 bases, leaving 10 bases between them. Germline V gene lookup returns CDR1 LNHNV and CDR2 YYDKDF (reference sequence). The CDR3 extends over 12 amino acids.

The clonotype originates from a woman in her 30s who had been exposed to COVID-19. Input material: PBMCs or T cells enriched from blood (not recorded which). V is TRBV15 and J is TRBJ2-7, with D possibly TRBD1 on 5 matching bases. The CDR3 DNA reads TGTGCCACCAGCCCTCGGACAAACGAGCAGTACTTC. Its protein is CATSPRTNEQYF.